A selection of T cell receptor beta chains follows, all from one sample in a study of T-cell memory formation after mild COVID-19. TCRdb passed the 5' RACE reads through MiXCR, listing each CDR3 protein once. The data contain roughly 510,000 distinct CDR3 sequences, around 16% of them singletons. Source material: PBMCs or a T cell subset sorted from them (not recorded which). The receptors here all came from an adult woman who had mild COVID-19 (a few samples of this study predate the infection). Cell type and time point are not known. The CDR3 runs from the conserved cysteine through the conserved F or W. Fields, in order: J gene, V gene, CDR3 protein.

j_gene: TRBJ1-1; v_gene: TRBV18; CDR3aa: CASSPSDRANTEAFF
j_gene: TRBJ1-1; v_gene: TRBV6-5; CDR3aa: CASSRGPQAEWTEAFF
j_gene: TRBJ1-2; v_gene: TRBV12-3/TRBV12-4; CDR3aa: CASSPGSFGYGYTF
j_gene: TRBJ1-2; v_gene: TRBV12-3/TRBV12-4; CDR3aa: CASSLVEEQRGYTF
j_gene: TRBJ2-3; v_gene: TRBV2; CDR3aa: CASSEPTDTQYF
j_gene: TRBJ2-3; v_gene: TRBV24-1; CDR3aa: CATSDVPGRSTDTQYF
j_gene: TRBJ2-4; v_gene: TRBV27; CDR3aa: CASSFGQTNIQYF
j_gene: TRBJ2-1; v_gene: TRBV7-2; CDR3aa: CASSLVISAVYNEQFF
j_gene: TRBJ2-1; v_gene: TRBV19; CDR3aa: CASSIGGASDEQFF
j_gene: TRBJ1-1; v_gene: TRBV5-1; CDR3aa: CASSVSTAMNTEAFF
j_gene: TRBJ1-5; v_gene: TRBV12-3/TRBV12-4; CDR3aa: CASSLWAEYSNQPQHF
j_gene: TRBJ2-2; v_gene: TRBV20-1; CDR3aa: CSATRSGTNTGELFF
j_gene: TRBJ1-1; v_gene: TRBV27; CDR3aa: CASSRQRGRGNTEAFF
j_gene: TRBJ1-2; v_gene: TRBV7-9; CDR3aa: CASSLSEGYSGYTF
j_gene: TRBJ2-3; v_gene: TRBV6-1; CDR3aa: CASRSGQGYDTQYF